This T cell receptor beta chain derives from a study of shared clonotypes between healthy human individuals. At the level of the study: A donor's plate count was three for CD4 naive and three for CD4 memory; CD8 naive had two and CD8 memory one. Findings and caveats of the study: Only a few donors were included, so the genetic and exposure-history diversity represented was limited. Naive subsets generally exceeded memory subsets in estimated richness.

This clone was counted between two and nine times. Antigen unknown. This table comes from immunoSEQ multiplex PCR, and its TCRdb copy is limited to in-frame clones, with some not included. The data contain about 670,000 clones, 60% to 80% of them singletons. The donors were all Caucasian adults (living in Nashville, Tennessee). Trimming stripped 0 bases from V and 1 base from J, with 7 bases between. Germline CDR1 SGHDT, CDR2 YYEEEE. CDR3 length: 15 residues. The gene calls are TRBV5-6 and TRBJ2-2; possible D gene TRBD2, 6 bases. Sequencing was carried out using memory CD4+ T cells sorted from blood. Subset specified: CD45RA-negative fraction. The sequence was obtained from a woman aged 25 to 39 in good health. CDR3 residues: CASSLDGRNTGELFF. CDR3 sequence (DNA): TGTGCCAGCAGCTTGGACGGGAGGAACACCGGGGAGCTGTTTTTT.